This T cell receptor (beta chain) was captured in a study of human T cells and chemical hapten exposure. The time point denotes: patch test 2, 6 weeks after DPC sensitization. The treatment is: therapeutic diphenylcyclopropenone sensitization with weekly scalp DPC. Unique molecular identifiers were attached to individual cDNA molecules during library preparation. In the authors' methods: From about 22,000 to 700,000 TCRs were found per sample, with a median of 95,638. TCRdb recomputed calls from the RACE reads with MiXCR, one row per CDR3 protein. The V and J calls, along with clone size, are taken from TCRdb and not from the paper's own processing. The data hold roughly 96,000 distinct CDR3 sequences, with roughly a tenth observed a single time. Germline V gene sequence: CDR1 SNHLY, CDR2 FYNNEI. Trimming removed 6 bases from V and 0 bases from J; junction bases left unmatched: 6. CDR3 size: 15 residues.

This chain joins TRBV2 and TRBJ2-5; TRBD2 matches at 8 bases. This TCR came from a woman aged 40 to 50 with alopecia areata. Some clones in this sample may be carry-over from other donors' samples. The input for sequencing was whole blood, taken in connection with sensitization to the hapten diphenylcyclopropenone (DPC). The DNA of the CDR3 is TGTGCCAGCAGGCCGACTAGCGCTCACCAAGAGACCCAGTACTTC. Protein: CASRPTSAHQETQYF. Looking up the rest from reference TRBV2 and TRBJ2-5 gives the full variable domain: EPEVTQTPSHQVTQMGQEVILRCVPISNHLYFYWYRQILGQKVEFLVSFYNNEISEKSEIFDDQFSVERPDGSNFTLKIRSTKLEDSAMYFCASRPTSAHQETQYFGPGTRLLVL.